These 19 T cell receptor beta chains were sequenced from one sample in a study of immune heterogeneity within non-small cell lung tumors. Bulk tumor gDNA, roughly 660 ng per sample, served as the TCR template. Surgeons took several biopsies per primary tumor, spaced far apart, during surgery. Newly diagnosed with untreated non-small cell lung cancer, the patients underwent curative surgery. It was a multiplex PCR that amplified TCR beta CDR3, with 32 V and 13 J primers. MiXCR, applied by TCRdb to the multiplex PCR reads, yields one record per CDR3 protein. The sample carries tens of thousands of distinct CDR3 sequences, under 30% recorded once. Sample: lung tumor tissue. These receptors all come from a man in his forties or fifties with non-small cell lung cancer.

The gene calls are TRBV6-5 and TRBJ2-2, with D hard to call. Germline V gives CDR1 MNHEY, CDR2 SVGAGI. V gave up 0 bases and J gave up 5 bases, with 10 bases separating them. The CDR3 has 15 residues. CDR3 DNA: TGTGCCAGCAGTTACTCAAGTTGGAAAACCGGGGAGCTGTTTTTT. Translated, it gives CASSYSSWKTGELFF.

A note on this clonotype: Being one base from a much bigger clone, this may be a read error. This is likely a read error, given that the CDR3 carries no conserved phenylalanine or tryptophan at its end. The CDR3 spells CASSPGGQETQYV. The CDR3 nucleotides read TGTGCCAGCAGCCCGGGCGGGCAAGAGACCCAGTACGTC. The V call is TRBV12-3 or TRBV12-4, the J call TRBJ2-5, with a weak D call TRBD2 (5 bases). V shed 6 bases and J shed 2 bases, with 10 bases lying between them. The CDR3 sequence is 13 residues long.

This clonotype was seen ten or more times. V and J are TRBV30 and TRBJ2-1; D might be TRBD2 (6 bases). CDR1 GTSNPN and CDR2 SVGIG come from the germline V gene (reference sequence). The CDR3 runs 14 residues. With 4 bases removed from V and 6 bases from J, the gap between germline ends came to 16 bases. The CDR3 region is CAWKGGYGRNEQFF. In DNA, the CDR3 is TGTGCCTGGAAGGGAGGTTATGGGCGCAATGAGCAGTTCTTC.

This clonotype was counted at least ten times. The V and J genes are TRBV24-1 and TRBJ2-1; D is undetermined. Per germline, CDR1 KGHDR and CDR2 SFDVKD. Trimming stripped 4 bases from V and 7 bases from J, with 13 bases between. The CDR3 covers 14 residues. The CDR3 nucleotides are TGTGCCACCAGTGAAACAGTGGGTAGGAATGAGCAGTTCTTC. The encoded protein is CATSETVGRNEQFF.

The genes are TRBV6-2 or TRBV6-3 and TRBJ1-1; tentative D call: TRBD1 (5 bases). With 2 bases removed from V and 6 bases from J, the gap between germline ends came to 13 bases. Germline V gives CDR1 MNHEY, CDR2 SVGEGT. The CDR3 is made up of 14 amino acids. For the CDR3, the DNA is TGTGCCAGCAGTTACGGGGGGGTGCTCTCTGAAGCTTTCTTT. Protein sequence: CASSYGGVLSEAFF.

This clonotype has just a few counts. CDR3 sequence: CASSSLRGNTIYF. DNA of the CDR3: TGTGCCAGCAGCTCCCTCCGTGGAAACACCATATATTTT. This chain joins TRBV11-3 and TRBJ1-3; D not resolved. This CDR3 has 13 residues. Germline V CDR1 and CDR2: SGHNT, YENEEA. Deletions cut 4 bases from V and 3 bases from J, with 7 bases between.

The rearrangement joins TRBV10-3 to TRBJ2-3, with 10 bases aligning to TRBD2. V gave up 6 bases and J gave up 2 bases; unmatched junction bases: 5. Germline CDR1 and CDR2: ENHRY and SYGVKD. The CDR3 runs 15 residues. The CDR3 sequence: CAIRPGLADTDTQYF. The CDR3, as DNA: TGTGCCATCAGACCCGGACTAGCGGACACAGATACGCAGTATTTT.

Regarding this clonotype: A much bigger clone sits one base away, suggesting this may be a read error. This sequence joins TRBV10-3 and TRBJ1-5, with D unclear. V was pared by 2 bases and J by 1 base, with 15 bases between. From germline, CDR1 is ENHRY and CDR2 SYGVKD. The CDR3 length is 17 residues. In DNA form, the CDR3 reads TGTGCCATCAGTGAGACCCGAGAGGGATGGAGCAATCAGCCCCAGCATTTT. This translates into CAISETREGWSNQPQHF.

This clonotype turned up a few times. The V call is TRBV7-2, the J call TRBJ2-1, with 9 bases matching TRBD2. The CDR3 consists of 17 residues. The trim removed 4 bases at V and 10 bases at J, leaving 17 bases unmatched. Germline CDR1 and CDR2: SGHTA and FQGNSA. The chain's CDR3 is CASSSPRVGRGGGEQFF. The CDR3 DNA reads as TGTGCCAGCAGCTCCCCCAGGGTTGGGCGGGGGGGAGGGGAGCAGTTCTTC.

This clonotype was seen many times. The chain carries TRBV11-3 and TRBJ1-2, with a possible D match to TRBD1 (5 bases). V shed 5 bases and J shed 5 bases, with 9 bases lying between them. The CDR3 has 12 amino acids. Germline CDR1 is SGHNT and CDR2 is YENEEA. CDR3 loop: CASSGDRYGYTF. Here the CDR3 DNA reads TGTGCCAGCAGCGGCGACAGATATGGCTACACCTTC.

Ten or more counts support this clonotype. The chain carries TRBV20-1 and TRBJ2-1; 8 bases align to TRBD2. Trimming took 0 bases from V and 11 from J; bases not matched to a gene: 6. CDR3 length equals 13 residues. Germline assignment: CDR1 DFQATT and CDR2 SNEGSKA (reference sequence). The chain's CDR3 is CSARDRIAGKQFF. For the CDR3, the DNA is TGCAGTGCTAGAGATCGGATAGCGGGGAAGCAGTTCTTC.

This clonotype is judged medium-sized. The chain recombines TRBV24-1 with TRBJ1-2; no firm D call. Deletions cut 4 bases from V and 6 bases from J, with 11 bases between. The germline CDR1 and CDR2 sequences are KGHDR and SFDVKD. This CDR3 spans 13 amino acids. In DNA form, the CDR3 reads TGTGCCACCAGTGACCCCGGACTTAATGGCTACACCTTC. Translating it yields CATSDPGLNGYTF.

This clonotype was observed a few times. The rearrangement joins TRBV18 to TRBJ1-1; 10 bases line up with TRBD1. Germline V gene sequence: CDR1 KGHSH, CDR2 LQKENI. V trimming: 1 base; J trimming: 8 bases; junction bases outside the gene matches: 4. This CDR3 contains 14 residues. The CDR3 spells CASSPRTGGTEAFF. DNA of the CDR3: TGTGCCAGCTCACCACGGACAGGGGGTACGGAAGCTTTCTTT.

This clonotype was counted ten times or more. CDR3 region: CSVESGLFAFF. CDR3 bases: TGCAGCGTTGAAAGCGGGCTTTTTGCTTTCTTT. The V call is TRBV29-1, the J call TRBJ1-1; D call uncertain. CDR3 length: 11 amino acids. The germline V gene encodes CDR1 SQVTM and CDR2 ANQGSEA. Trimming took off 2 bases at V and 11 bases at J, with 12 bases between the two ends. The full variable domain, rest sourced from reference TRBV29-1 and TRBJ1-1, is SAVISQKPSRDICQRGTSLTIQCQVDSQVTMMFWYRQQPGQSLTLIATANQGSEATYESGFVIDKFPISRPNLTFSTLTVSNMSPEDSSIYLCSVESGLFAFFGQGTRLTVV.

Comments on this clonotype: This clone may be a read error of a much larger clone one base away. V and J are TRBV6-2 or TRBV6-3 and TRBJ2-7; the D call may be TRBD1 or TRBD2 (5 bases each). CDR1 is MNHEY and CDR2 is SVGEGT in the germline V gene. This CDR3 is built from 11 residues. The CDR3 nucleotides read TGTGCCAGCAGTTGGGGGTACGAGGAGTACTTC. Translating it yields CASSWGYEEYF.

This clonotype was found many times. The chain uses TRBV12-3 or TRBV12-4 and TRBJ2-7; either TRBD1 or TRBD2 may fit D (5 bases each). The CDR3 loop spans 14 amino acids. V dropped 3 bases and J dropped 6 bases, with 15 bases sitting between them. In DNA, the CDR3 is TGTGCCAGCAGTTTGGGTGGGGGAGTCAGCGAGCAGTACTTC. Encoded protein: CASSLGGGVSEQYF.

Regarding this clonotype: A much larger clone is a single base away; this may be a read error. The chain employs TRBV28 and TRBJ2-7; TRBD2 agrees at 11 bases. In germline, CDR1 is MDHEN, CDR2 SYDVKM. After removal of 2 bases from V and 8 bases from J, the junction contained 14 bases not matched to a gene. The length of the CDR3 is 17 residues. This CDR3 is CASSLRSGLAGFHKQYF. CDR3 DNA sequence: TGTGCCAGCAGTTTACGCTCCGGACTAGCGGGTTTCCACAAGCAGTACTTC.

This clonotype was seen more than once but under ten times. V usage is TRBV7-2 and J usage is TRBJ2-7, with 7 positions matching TRBD2. V shed 1 base, J shed 3 bases, and the junction held 3 bases outside the gene matches. The germline V gene has CDR1 SGHTA and CDR2 FQGNSA. This CDR3 is built from 14 residues. The DNA for the CDR3 is TGTGCCAGCAGCTTAGGCCGGGACTACTACGAGCAGTACTTC. Amino acid sequence: CASSLGRDYYEQYF.

By proportion, this clonotype is medium-sized. This chain links TRBV11-3 with TRBJ2-7; TRBD2 matches 7 bases. The CDR3 length is 14 residues. Germline V gene lookup returns CDR1 SGHNT and CDR2 YENEEA. The ends lost 0 bases at V and 9 bases at J; junction bases unmatched: 8. DNA of the CDR3: TGTGCCAGCAGCTTAGAAGGACTAGTCGGTTGGCAGTACTTC. Its protein is CASSLEGLVGWQYF.